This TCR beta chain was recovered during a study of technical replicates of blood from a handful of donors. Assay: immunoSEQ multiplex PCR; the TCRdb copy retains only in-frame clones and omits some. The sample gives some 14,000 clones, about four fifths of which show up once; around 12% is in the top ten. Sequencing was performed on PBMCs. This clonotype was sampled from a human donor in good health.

CDR3 nucleotides: TGTGCCAGCAGTGAAGTGGAGAATCAGCCCCAGCATTTT. This translates into CASSEVENQPQHF. The genes are TRBV2 and TRBJ1-5; D is undetermined. This CDR3 region has 13 residues. The germline V gene has CDR1 SNHLY and CDR2 FYNNEI. Between the trimmed V and J ends, which lost 1 base and 4 bases, there was a span of 5 bases. The whole variable domain, filled in from reference TRBV2 and TRBJ1-5, reads EPEVTQTPSHQVTQMGQEVILRCVPISNHLYFYWYRQILGQKVEFLVSFYNNEISEKSEIFDDQFSVERPDGSNFTLKIRSTKLEDSAMYFCASSEVENQPQHFGDGTRLSIL.